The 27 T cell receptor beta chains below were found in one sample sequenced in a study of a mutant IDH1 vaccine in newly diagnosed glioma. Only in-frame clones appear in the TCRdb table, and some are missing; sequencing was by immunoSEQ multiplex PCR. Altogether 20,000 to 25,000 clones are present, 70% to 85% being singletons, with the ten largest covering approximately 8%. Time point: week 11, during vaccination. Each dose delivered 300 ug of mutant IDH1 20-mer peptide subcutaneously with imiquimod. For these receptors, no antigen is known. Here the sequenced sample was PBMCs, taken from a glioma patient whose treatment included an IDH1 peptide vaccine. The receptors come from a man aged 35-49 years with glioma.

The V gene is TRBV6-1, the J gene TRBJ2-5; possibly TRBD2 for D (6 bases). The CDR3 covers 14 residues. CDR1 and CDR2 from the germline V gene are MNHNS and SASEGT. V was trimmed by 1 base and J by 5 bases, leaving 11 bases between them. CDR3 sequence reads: CASSEVEGRETQYF. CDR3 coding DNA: TGTGCCAGCAGTGAAGTGGAGGGGCGGGAGACCCAGTACTTC.

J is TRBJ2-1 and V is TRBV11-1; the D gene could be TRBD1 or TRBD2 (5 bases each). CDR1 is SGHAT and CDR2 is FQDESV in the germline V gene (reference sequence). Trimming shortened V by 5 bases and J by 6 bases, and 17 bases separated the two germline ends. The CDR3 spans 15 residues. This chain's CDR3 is CASSPRDQNINEQFF. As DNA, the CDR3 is TGTGCCAGCAGCCCCCGGGACCAGAACATCAATGAGCAGTTCTTC.

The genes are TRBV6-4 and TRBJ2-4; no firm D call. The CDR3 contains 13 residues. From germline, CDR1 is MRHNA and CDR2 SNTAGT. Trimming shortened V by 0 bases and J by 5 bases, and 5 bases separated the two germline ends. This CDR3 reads CASSDSPENIQYF. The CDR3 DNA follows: TGTGCCAGCAGTGACTCTCCGGAAAACATTCAGTACTTC.

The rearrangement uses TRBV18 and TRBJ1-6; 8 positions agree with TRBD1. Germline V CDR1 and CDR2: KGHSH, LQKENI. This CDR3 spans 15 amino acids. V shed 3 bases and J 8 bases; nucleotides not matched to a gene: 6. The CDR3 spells CASSPVTGVDSPLHF. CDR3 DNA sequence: TGTGCCAGCTCACCCGTGACAGGGGTTGATTCACCCCTCCACTTT.

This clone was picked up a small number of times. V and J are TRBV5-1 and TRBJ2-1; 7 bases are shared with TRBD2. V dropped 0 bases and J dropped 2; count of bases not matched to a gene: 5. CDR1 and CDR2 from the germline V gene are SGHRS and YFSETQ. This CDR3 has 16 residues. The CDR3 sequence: CASSLGLADTYNEQFF. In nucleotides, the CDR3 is TGCGCCAGCAGCTTGGGGCTAGCGGACACCTACAATGAGCAGTTCTTC. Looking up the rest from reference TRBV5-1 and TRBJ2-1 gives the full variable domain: KAGVTQTPRYLIKTRGQQVTLSCSPISGHRSVSWYQQTPGQGLQFLFEYFSETQRNKGNFPGRFSGRQFSNSRSEMNVSTLELGDSALYLCASSLGLADTYNEQFFGPGTRLTVL.

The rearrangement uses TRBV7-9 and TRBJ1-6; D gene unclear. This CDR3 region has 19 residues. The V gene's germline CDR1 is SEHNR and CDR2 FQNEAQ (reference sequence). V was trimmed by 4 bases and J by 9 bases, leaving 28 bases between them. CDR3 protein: CASSSTRYRALSSGSPLHF. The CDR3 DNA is TGTGCCAGCAGCTCGACGCGCTACCGGGCTCTATCATCGGGTTCACCCCTCCACTTT.

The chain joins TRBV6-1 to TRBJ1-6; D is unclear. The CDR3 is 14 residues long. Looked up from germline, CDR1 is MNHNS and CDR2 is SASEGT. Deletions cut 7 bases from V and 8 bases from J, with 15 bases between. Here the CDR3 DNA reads TGTGCCAGCACCGGACGCGGGGAGGATTCACCCCTCCACTTT. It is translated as CASTGRGEDSPLHF.

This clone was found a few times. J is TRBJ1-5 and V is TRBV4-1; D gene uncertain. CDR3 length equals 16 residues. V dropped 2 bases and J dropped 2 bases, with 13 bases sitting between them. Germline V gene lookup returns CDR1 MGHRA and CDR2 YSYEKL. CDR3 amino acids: CASSQPRAGGNQPQHF. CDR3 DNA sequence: TGCGCCAGCAGCCAACCAAGGGCGGGCGGCAATCAGCCCCAGCATTTT.

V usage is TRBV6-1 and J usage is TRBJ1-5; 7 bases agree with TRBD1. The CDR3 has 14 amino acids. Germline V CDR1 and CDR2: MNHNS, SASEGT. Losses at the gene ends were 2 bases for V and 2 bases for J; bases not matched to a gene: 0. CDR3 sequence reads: CASSETGGNQPQHF. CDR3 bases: TGTGCCAGCAGTGAAACAGGGGGCAATCAGCCCCAGCATTTT.

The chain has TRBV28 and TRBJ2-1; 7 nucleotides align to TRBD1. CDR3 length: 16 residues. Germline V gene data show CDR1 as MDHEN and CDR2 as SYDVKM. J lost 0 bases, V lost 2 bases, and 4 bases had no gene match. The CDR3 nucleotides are TGTGCCAGCAGTTTAAGGGCAGGGGGCTCCTACAATGAGCAGTTCTTC. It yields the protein CASSLRAGGSYNEQFF.

CDR3 residues: CASTNNYNREHSNQPQHF. CDR3 nucleotide sequence: TGTGCCAGTACCAATAACTATAACAGGGAACATAGCAATCAGCCCCAGCATTTT. The chain employs TRBV19 and TRBJ1-5, with D maybe TRBD1 (6 bases). V lost 7 bases, J lost 0 bases, and 22 bases lay in between. The CDR3 is made up of 18 amino acids. CDR1 is LNHDA, CDR2 SQIVND, per germline (reference sequence).

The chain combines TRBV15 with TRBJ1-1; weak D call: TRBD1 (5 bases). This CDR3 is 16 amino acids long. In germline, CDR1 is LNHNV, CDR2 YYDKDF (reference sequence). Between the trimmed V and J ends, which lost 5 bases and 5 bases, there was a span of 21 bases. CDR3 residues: CATSDPGRAIGTEAFF. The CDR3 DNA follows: TGTGCCACCAGCGACCCCGGCAGGGCCATCGGTACTGAAGCTTTCTTT. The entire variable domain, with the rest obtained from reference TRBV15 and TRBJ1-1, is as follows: DAMVIQNPRYQVTQFGKPVTLSCSQTLNHNVMYWYQQKSSQAPKLLFHYYDKDFNNEADTPDNFQSRRPNTSFCFLDIRSPGLGDTAMYLCATSDPGRAIGTEAFFGQGTRLTVV.

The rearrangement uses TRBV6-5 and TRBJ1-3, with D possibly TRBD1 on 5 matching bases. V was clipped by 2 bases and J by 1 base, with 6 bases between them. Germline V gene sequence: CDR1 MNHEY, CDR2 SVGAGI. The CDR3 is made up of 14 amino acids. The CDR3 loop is CASSYGGSGNTIYF. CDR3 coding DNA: TGTGCCAGCAGTTACGGGGGGTCTGGAAACACCATATATTTT.

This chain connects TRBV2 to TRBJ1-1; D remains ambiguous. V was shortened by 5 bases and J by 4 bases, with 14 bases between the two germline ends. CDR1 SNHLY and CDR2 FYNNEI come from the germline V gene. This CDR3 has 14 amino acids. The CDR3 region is CASSYLTGSTEAFF. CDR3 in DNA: TGTGCCAGCAGTTATCTAACGGGTAGCACTGAAGCTTTCTTT. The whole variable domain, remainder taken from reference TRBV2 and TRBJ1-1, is EPEVTQTPSHQVTQMGQEVILRCVPISNHLYFYWYRQILGQKVEFLVSFYNNEISEKSEIFDDQFSVERPDGSNFTLKIRSTKLEDSAMYFCASSYLTGSTEAFFGQGTRLTVV.

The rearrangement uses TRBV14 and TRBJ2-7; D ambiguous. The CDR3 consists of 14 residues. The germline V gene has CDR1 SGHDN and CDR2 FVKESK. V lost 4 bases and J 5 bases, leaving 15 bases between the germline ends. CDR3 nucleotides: TGTGCCAGCAGCCTGGGTAAGGGCTGGCACGAGCAGTACTTC. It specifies CASSLGKGWHEQYF. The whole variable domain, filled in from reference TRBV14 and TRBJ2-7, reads EAGVTQFPSHSVIEKGQTVTLRCDPISGHDNLYWYRRVMGKEIKFLLHFVKESKQDESGMPNNRFLAERTGGTYSTLKVQPAELEDSGVYFCASSLGKGWHEQYFGPGTRLTVT.

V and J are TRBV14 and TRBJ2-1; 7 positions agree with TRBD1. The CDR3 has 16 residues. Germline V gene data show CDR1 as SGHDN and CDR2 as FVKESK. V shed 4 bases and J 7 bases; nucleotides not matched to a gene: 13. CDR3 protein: CASSPGGQGVWNEQFF. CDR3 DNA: TGTGCCAGCAGCCCCGGTGGGCAGGGGGTTTGGAATGAGCAGTTCTTC.

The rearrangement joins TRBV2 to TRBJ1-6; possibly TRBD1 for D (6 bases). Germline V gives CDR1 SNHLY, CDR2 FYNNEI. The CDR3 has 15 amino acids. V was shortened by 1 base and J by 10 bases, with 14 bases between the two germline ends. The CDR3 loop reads CASSEEQGWRSPLHF. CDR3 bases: TGTGCCAGCAGTGAAGAACAGGGTTGGAGATCACCCCTCCACTTT.

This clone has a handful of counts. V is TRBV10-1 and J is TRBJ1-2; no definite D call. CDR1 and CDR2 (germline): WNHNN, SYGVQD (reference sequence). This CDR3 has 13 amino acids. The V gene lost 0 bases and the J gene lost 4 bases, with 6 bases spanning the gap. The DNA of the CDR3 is TGCGCCAGCAGTGAGTCGGCCGCCTATGGCTACACCTTC. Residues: CASSESAAYGYTF.

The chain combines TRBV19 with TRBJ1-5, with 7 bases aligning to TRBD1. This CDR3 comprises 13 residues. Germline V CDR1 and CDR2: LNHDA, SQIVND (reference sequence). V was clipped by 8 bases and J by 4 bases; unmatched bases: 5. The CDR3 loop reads CASSGQVNQPQHF. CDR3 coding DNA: TGTGCCAGTTCCGGACAGGTAAATCAGCCCCAGCATTTT.

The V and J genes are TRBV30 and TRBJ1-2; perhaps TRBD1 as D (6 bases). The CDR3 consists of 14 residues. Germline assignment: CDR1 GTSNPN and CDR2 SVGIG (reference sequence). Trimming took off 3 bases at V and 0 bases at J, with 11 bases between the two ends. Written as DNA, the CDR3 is TGTGCCTGGAGCGGACAGAGAGCTAACTATGGCTACACCTTC. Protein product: CAWSGQRANYGYTF.

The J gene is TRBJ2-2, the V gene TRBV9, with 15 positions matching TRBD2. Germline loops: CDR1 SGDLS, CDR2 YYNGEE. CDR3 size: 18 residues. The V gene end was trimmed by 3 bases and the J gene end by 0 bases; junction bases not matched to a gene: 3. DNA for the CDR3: TGTGCCAGCAGCGGGGGACTAGCGGGAGGAACGAACACCGGGGAGCTGTTTTTT. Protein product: CASSGGLAGGTNTGELFF.

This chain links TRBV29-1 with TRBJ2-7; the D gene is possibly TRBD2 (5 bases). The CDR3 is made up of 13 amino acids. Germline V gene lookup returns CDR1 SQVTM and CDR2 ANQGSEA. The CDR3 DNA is TGCAGTTGTAGAGTTTCGGGGTCCTACGAGCAGTACTTC. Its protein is CSCRVSGSYEQYF.

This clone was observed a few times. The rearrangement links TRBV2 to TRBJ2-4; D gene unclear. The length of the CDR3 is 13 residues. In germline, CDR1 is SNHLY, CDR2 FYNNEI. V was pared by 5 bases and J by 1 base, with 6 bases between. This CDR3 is CASSPQAKNIQYF. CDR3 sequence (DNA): TGTGCCAGCAGTCCGCAGGCCAAAAACATTCAGTACTTC.

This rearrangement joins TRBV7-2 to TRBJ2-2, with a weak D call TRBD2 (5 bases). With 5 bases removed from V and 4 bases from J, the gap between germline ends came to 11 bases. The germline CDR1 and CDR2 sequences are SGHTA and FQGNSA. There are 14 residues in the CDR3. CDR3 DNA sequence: TGTGCCAGCAGCGGCGGGCGGTTCACCGGGGAGCTGTTTTTT. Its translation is CASSGGRFTGELFF.

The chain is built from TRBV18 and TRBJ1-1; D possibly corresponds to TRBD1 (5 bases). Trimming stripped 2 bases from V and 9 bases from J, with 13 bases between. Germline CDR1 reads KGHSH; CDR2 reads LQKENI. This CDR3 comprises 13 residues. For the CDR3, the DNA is TGTGCCAGCTCACCAAGTCTAGGGGAGCAAGCTTTCTTT. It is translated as CASSPSLGEQAFF. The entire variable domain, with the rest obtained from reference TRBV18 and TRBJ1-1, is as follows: NAGVMQNPRHLVRRRGQEARLRCSPMKGHSHVYWYRQLPEEGLKFMVYLQKENIIDESGMPKERFSAEFPKEGPSILRIQQVVRGDSAAYFCASSPSLGEQAFFGQGTRLTVV.

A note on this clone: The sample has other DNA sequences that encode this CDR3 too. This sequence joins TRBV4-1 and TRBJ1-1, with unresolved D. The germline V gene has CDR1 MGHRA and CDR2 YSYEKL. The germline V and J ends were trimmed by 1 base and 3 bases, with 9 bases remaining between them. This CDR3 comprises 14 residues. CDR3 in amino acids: CASSQGLLDTEAFF. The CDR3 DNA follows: TGCGCCAGCAGCCAAGGTCTTTTGGACACTGAAGCTTTCTTT.

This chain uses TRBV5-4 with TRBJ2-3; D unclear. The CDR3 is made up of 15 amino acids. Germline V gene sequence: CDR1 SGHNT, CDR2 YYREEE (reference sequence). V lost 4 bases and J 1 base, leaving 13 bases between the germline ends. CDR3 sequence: CASSIWIQGTDTQYF. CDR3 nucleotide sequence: TGTGCCAGCAGCATTTGGATTCAGGGCACAGATACGCAGTATTTT.